The source of this T cell receptor (beta chain) is a study of shared clonotypes between healthy human individuals. Assay used: immunoSEQ multiplex PCR; TCRdb lists only in-frame clones, some missing. The sample carries roughly 2.2 million clones, about 90% recorded once. Germline CDR1 SNHLY, CDR2 FYNNEI. The CDR3 is 15 residues long. Trimming pared 6 bases from V and 3 bases from J, leaving 12 bases between. Sequenced sample: naive CD4+ T cells from PBMCs. The subset is: CD45RA+ positively selected. The clonotype comes from a man between 18 and 29 years old in good health. Some clones in this sample may be carry-over from other donors' samples. The rearrangement links TRBV2 to TRBJ2-6, with D possibly being TRBD2 (5 bases). The DNA for the CDR3 is TGTGCCAGCAGGGCGAGGGATAGTGGGGCCAACGTCCTGACTTTC. This codes for CASRARDSGANVLTF.